The entry that follows covers one T cell receptor beta chain sequence. Some clones are missing from TCRdb's copy, which holds only in-frame ones; the method was immunoSEQ multiplex PCR. The sample lists about 73,000 clones; 90% were seen once. This sample is drawn from a study of T cell changes during pregnancy in multiple sclerosis. The input for sequencing was peripheral blood, taken after pregnancy. The origin of this receptor is a female donor in good health, enrolled as a control in a pregnancy study.

CDR3 sequence (DNA): TGTGCCAGCAGCTTGAGTAGCGGTCCCTACGAGCAGTACTTC. It yields the protein CASSLSSGPYEQYF. V usage is TRBV7-2 and J usage is TRBJ2-7; maybe TRBD2 (6 bases). Germline V gene lookup returns CDR1 SGHTA and CDR2 FQGNSA. The CDR3 extends over 14 amino acids. V was clipped by 3 bases and J by 2 bases, with 11 bases between them.